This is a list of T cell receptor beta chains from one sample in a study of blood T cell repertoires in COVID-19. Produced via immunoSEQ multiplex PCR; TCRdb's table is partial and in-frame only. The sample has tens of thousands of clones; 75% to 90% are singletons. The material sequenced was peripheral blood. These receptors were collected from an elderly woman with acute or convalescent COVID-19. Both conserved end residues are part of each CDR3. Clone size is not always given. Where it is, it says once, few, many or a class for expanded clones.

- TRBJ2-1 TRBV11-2 CASSLGQGGNEQFF
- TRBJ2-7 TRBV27 CASSLNPPIAGGAGYEQYF
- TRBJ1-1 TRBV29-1 CSVVQGLAEAFF
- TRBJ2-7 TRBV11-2 CASSLVGGSYEQYF
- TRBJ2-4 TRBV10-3 CAISESKGLAKNIQYF
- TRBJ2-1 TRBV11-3 CASSLEQGAYNEQFF
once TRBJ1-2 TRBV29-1 CSVERGTLLANYGYTF
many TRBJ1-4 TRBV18 CASSSRGTATNEKLFF
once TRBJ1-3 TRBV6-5 CASSIRGSTGNTIYF
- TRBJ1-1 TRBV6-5 CASRLQGAAEAFF